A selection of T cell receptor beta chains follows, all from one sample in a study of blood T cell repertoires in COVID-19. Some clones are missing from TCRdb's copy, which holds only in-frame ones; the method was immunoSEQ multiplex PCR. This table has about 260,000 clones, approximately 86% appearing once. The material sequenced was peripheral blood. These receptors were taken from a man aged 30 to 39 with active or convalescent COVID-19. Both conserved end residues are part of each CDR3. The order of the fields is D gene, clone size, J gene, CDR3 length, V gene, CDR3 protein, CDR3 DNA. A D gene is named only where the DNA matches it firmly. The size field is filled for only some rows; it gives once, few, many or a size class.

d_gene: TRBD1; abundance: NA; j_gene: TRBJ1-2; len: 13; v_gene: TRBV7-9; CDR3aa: CASSSARGQGYTF; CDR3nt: TGTGCCAGCAGCTCGGCCAGGGGGCAAGGCTACACCTTC
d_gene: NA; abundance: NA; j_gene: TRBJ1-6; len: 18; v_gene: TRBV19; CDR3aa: CASRDIGRRSSYNSPLHF; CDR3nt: TGTGCCAGTAGGGACATTGGCAGGAGAAGCTCCTATAATTCACCCCTCCACTTT
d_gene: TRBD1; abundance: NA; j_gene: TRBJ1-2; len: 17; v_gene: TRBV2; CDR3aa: CASSVLQGTKDRYGYTF; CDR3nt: TGTGCCAGCAGTGTACTACAGGGGACAAAAGACCGTTATGGCTACACCTTC
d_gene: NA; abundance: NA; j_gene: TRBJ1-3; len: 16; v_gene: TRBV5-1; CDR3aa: CASSLDGQGFGNTIYF; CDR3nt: TGCGCCAGCAGCTTGGACGGGCAGGGGTTTGGAAACACCATATATTTT
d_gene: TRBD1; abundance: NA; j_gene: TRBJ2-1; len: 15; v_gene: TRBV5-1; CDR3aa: CASSLGGQGHNEQFF; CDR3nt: TGCGCCAGCAGCTTGGGAGGACAGGGGCACAATGAGCAGTTCTTC
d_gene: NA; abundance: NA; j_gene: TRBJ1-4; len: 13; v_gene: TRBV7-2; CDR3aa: CASSFSFREKLFF; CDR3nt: TGTGCCAGCAGTTTCTCGTTTCGGGAAAAACTGTTTTTT
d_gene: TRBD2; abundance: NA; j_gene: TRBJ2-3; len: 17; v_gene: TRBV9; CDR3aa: CASSVGRLAGGVDTQYF; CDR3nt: TGTGCCAGCAGCGTAGGGCGACTAGCGGGGGGAGTAGATACGCAGTATTTT
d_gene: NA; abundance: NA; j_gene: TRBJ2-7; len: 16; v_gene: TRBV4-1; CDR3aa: CASSQDLPGQSYEQYF; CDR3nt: TGCGCCAGCAGCCAAGATCTCCCCGGACAGTCCTACGAGCAGTACTTC
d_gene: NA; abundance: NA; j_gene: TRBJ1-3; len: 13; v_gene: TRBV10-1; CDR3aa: CASRGTSGNTIYF; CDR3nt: TGCGCCAGCAGGGGGACTTCAGGAAACACCATATATTTT
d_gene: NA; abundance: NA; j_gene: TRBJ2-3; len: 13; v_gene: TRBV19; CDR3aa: CASKGRGTDTQYF; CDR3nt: TGTGCCAGCAAAGGGCGGGGCACAGATACGCAGTATTTT
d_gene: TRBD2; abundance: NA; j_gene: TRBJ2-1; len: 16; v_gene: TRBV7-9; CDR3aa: CASSTPSGGSYNEQFF; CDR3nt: TGTGCCAGCAGCACCCCTAGCGGGGGCTCCTACAATGAGCAGTTCTTC
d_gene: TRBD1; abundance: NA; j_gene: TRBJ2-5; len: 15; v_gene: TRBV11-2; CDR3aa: CASSLEGTGVAIMYF; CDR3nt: TGTGCCAGCAGCTTAGAGGGGACAGGGGTCGCGATAATGTACTTC
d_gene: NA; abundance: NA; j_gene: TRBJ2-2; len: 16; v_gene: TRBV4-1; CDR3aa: CASSPILGAHTGELFF; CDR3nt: TGCGCCAGCAGCCCGATTCTGGGGGCTCACACCGGGGAGCTGTTTTTT
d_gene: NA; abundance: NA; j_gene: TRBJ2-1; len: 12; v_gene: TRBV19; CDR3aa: CASGGFDNEQFF; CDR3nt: TGTGCCAGTGGCGGGTTTGACAATGAGCAGTTCTTC
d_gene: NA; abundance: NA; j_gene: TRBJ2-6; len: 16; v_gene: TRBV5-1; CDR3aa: CASSLAGGPGANVLTF; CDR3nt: TGCGCCAGCAGCTTGGCCGGGGGGCCTGGGGCCAACGTCCTGACTTTC
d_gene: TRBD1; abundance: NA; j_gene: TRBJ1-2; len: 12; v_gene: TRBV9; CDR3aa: CASSTGGRGYTF; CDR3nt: TGTGCCAGCAGTACAGGGGGTCGCGGCTACACCTTC
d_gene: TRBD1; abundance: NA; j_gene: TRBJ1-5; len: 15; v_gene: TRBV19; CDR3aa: CASGRGRVGNQPQHF; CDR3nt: TGTGCCAGTGGTAGGGGGCGCGTTGGCAATCAGCCCCAGCATTTT
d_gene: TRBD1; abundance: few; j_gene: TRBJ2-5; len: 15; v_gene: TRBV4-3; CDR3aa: CASSHQAGGRETQYF; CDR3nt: TGCGCCAGCAGCCACCAGGCAGGGGGCCGGGAGACCCAGTACTTC
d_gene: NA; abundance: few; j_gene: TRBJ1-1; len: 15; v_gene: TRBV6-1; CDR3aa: CASSEPPSPPTEAFF; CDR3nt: TGTGCCAGCAGTGAACCCCCATCCCCCCCCACTGAAGCTTTCTTT
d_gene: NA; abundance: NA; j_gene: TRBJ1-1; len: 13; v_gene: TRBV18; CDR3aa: CASSPRENTEAFF; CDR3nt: TGTGCCAGCTCACCGAGGGAGAACACTGAAGCTTTCTTT
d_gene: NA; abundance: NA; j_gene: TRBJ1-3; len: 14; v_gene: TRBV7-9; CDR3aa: CASSTTDSGNTIYF; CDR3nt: TGTGCCAGCAGCACGACTGATTCTGGAAACACCATATATTTT
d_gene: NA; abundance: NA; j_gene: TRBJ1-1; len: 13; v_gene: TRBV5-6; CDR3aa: CASSLPGNTEAFF; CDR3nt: TGTGCCAGCAGCTTGCCGGGGAACACTGAAGCTTTCTTT
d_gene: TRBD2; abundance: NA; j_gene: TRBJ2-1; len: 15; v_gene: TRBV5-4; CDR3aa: CASSLPGGSYNEQFF; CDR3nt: TGTGCCAGCAGCTTACCGGGGGGCTCCTACAATGAGCAGTTCTTC
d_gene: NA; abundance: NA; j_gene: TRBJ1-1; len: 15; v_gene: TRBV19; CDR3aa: CASSIRGRENTEAFF; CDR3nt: TGTGCCAGTAGTATAAGGGGCAGGGAGAACACTGAAGCTTTCTTT
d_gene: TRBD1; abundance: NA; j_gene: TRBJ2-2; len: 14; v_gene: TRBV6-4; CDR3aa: CASSPQGAPGELFF; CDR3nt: TGTGCCAGCAGCCCCCAGGGGGCCCCCGGGGAGCTGTTTTTT
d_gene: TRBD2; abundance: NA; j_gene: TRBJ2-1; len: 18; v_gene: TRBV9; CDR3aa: CASSVATGAGGALGEQFF; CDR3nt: TGTGCCAGCAGCGTAGCTACCGGTGCCGGGGGGGCCTTGGGTGAGCAGTTCTTC
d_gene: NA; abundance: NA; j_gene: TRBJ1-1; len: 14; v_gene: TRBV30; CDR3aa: CAWSRGLGNTEAFF; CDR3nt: TGTGCCTGGAGTCGTGGACTGGGGAACACTGAAGCTTTCTTT
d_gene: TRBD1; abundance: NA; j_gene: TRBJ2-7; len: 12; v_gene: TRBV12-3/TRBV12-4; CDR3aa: CASSKQGAEQYF; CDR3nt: TGTGCCAGCAGTAAACAGGGGGCCGAGCAGTACTTC
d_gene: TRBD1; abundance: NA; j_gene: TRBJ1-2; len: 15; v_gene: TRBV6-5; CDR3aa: CASSYPEGQNYGYTF; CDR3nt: TGTGCCAGCAGTTACCCGGAGGGACAGAACTATGGCTACACCTTC
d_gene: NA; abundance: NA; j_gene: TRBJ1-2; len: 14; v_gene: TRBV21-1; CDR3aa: CASSDIVREYGYTF; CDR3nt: TGTGCCAGCAGCGATATAGTAAGGGAGTATGGCTACACCTTC
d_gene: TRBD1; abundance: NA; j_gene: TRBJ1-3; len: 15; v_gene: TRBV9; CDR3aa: CASSVGRGAGNTIYF; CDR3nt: TGTGCCAGCAGCGTAGGCAGGGGGGCTGGAAACACCATATATTTT
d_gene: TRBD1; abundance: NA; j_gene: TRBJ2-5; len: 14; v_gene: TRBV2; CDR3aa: CASSPNRQGAHLDF; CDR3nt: TGTGCCAGCAGTCCTAACAGGCAGGGGGCGCATCTTGACTTC
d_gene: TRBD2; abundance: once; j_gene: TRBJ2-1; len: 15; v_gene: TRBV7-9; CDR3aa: CASSRSGGDYNEQFF; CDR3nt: TGTGCCAGCAGCCGAAGCGGGGGGGACTACAATGAGCAGTTCTTC
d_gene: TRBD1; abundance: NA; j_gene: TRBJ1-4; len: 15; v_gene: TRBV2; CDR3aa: CASRGNRGHNEKLFF; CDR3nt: TGTGCCAGCAGGGGAAACAGGGGTCATAATGAAAAACTGTTTTTT
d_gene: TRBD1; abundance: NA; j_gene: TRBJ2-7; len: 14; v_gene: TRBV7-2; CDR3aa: CASRSGGTSYEQYF; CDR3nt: TGTGCCAGCAGGTCAGGGGGAACCTCCTACGAGCAGTACTTC
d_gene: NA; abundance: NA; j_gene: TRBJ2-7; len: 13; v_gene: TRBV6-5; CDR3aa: CASTPGEGYEQYF; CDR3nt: TGTGCCAGCACCCCAGGGGAAGGATACGAGCAGTACTTC
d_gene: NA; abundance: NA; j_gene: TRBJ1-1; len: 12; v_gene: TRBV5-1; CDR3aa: CASSLGTDEAFF; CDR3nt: TGCGCCAGCAGCTTGGGGACAGATGAAGCTTTCTTT
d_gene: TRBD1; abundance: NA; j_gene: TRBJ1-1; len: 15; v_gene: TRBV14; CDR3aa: CASSQDPGQGSEAFF; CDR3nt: TGTGCCAGCAGCCAAGACCCGGGACAGGGTTCTGAAGCTTTCTTT
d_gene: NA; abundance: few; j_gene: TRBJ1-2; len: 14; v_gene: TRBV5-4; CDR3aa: CASNSGKGLYGYTF; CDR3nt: TGTGCCAGCAACTCAGGGAAGGGCCTCTATGGCTACACCTTC
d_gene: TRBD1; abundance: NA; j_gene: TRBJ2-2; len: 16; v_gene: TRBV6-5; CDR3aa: CASSYSGQGGTGELFF; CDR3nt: TGTGCCAGCAGTTACTCCGGACAGGGGGGCACCGGGGAGCTGTTTTTT
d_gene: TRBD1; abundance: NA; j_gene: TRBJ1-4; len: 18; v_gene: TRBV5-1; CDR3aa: CASSTGTGGYATNEKLFF; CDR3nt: TGCGCCAGCAGTACCGGGACAGGGGGTTATGCAACTAATGAAAAACTGTTTTTT